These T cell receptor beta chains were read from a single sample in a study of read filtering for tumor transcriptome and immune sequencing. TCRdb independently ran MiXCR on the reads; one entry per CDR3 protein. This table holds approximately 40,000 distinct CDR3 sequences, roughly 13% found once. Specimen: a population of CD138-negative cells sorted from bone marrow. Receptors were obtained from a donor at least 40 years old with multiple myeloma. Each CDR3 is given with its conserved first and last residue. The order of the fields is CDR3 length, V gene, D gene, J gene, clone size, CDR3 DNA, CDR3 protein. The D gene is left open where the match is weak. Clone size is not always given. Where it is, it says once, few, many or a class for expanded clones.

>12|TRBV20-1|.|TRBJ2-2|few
TGCAGTGCCCAGAGGGGGGCCGGGGAGCTGTTTTTT
CSAQRGAGELFF
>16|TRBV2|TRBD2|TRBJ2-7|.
TGTGCCAGCAGTAAGTTTGGACTAGCGGCCCCATACGAGCAGTACTTC
CASSKFGLAAPYEQYF
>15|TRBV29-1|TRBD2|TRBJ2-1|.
TGCAGCTCCCGTGGAACTAGCGGGAGGGCCGATGAGCAGTTCTTC
CSSRGTSGRADEQFF
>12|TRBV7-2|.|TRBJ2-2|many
TGTGCCAGCAGCTTACTACGTGGGGAGCTGTTTTTT
CASSLLRGELFF
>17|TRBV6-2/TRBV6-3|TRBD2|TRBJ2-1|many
TGTGCCAGCATCTCACGCCTAGCGGGTAACCGAATCAATGAGCAGTTCTTC
CASISRLAGNRINEQFF
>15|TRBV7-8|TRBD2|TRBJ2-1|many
TGTGCCAGCAGCTTAGGAAGCGGGAGTATGAATGAGCAGTTCTTC
CASSLGSGSMNEQFF
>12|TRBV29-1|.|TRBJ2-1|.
TGCAGCGTTCGTGGACAGTACAATGAGCAGTTCTTC
CSVRGQYNEQFF
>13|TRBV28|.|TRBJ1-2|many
TGTGCCAGCAGTTCCGGACGCCGATATGGCTACACCTTC
CASSSGRRYGYTF
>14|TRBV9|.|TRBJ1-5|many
TGTGCCAGCTCTAAAGGGGGGGGTTTTGAGCCCCAGCATTTT
CASSKGGGFEPQHF
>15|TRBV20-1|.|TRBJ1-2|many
TGCAGTGCTAGAGATCTCGCAGGAATGTTAAAGGGCTACACCTTC
CSARDLAGMLKGYTF
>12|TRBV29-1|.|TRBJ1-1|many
TGCAGCGTTGATCAGGGGAGCACTGAAGCTTTCTTT
CSVDQGSTEAFF
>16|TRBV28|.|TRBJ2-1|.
TGTGCCAGCAGTTTTCCGGCCGCGTTTTACTACAATGAGCAGTTCTTC
CASSFPAAFYYNEQFF
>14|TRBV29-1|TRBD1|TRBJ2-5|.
TGCAGCGTTGGAAAGGGGGCGCGGGAAGAGACCCAGTACTTC
CSVGKGAREETQYF
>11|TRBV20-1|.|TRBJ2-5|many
TGCAGTGCTAGAGTCGCTATTAGGGAGTACTTC
CSARVAIREYF
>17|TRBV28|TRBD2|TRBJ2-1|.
TGTGCCAGCAGTTCGAGCTTTAGCGGGAGGGCCGGTAATGAGCAGTTCTTC
CASSSSFSGRAGNEQFF
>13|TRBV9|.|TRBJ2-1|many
TGTGCCAGCAGCGTAGAAGTACGTACTGAGCAGTTCTTC
CASSVEVRTEQFF
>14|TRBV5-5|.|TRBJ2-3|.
TGTGCCAGCAGCCAGGACCCAATTACAGATACGCAGTATTTT
CASSQDPITDTQYF
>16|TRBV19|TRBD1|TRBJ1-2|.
TGTGCCAGTAGTATCCGGGACAGGGGACGCCACTATGGCTACACCTTC
CASSIRDRGRHYGYTF
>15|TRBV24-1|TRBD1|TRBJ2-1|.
TGTGCCACCAGTGATCAAACAGGGGGTTACAATGAGCAGTTCTTC
CATSDQTGGYNEQFF
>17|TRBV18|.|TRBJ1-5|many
TGTGCCAGCTCACTCCAATCCACCTTCTATAGCAATCAGCCCCAGCATTTT
CASSLQSTFYSNQPQHF
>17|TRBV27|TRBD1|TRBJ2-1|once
TGTGCCAGCAGTTCGCCACAGGGGTTTAGCTCCTACGATGAGCAGTTCTTC
CASSSPQGFSSYDEQFF
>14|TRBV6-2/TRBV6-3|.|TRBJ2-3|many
TGTGCCAGCAGGAACCAGACCCGCACAGATACGCAGTATTTT
CASRNQTRTDTQYF
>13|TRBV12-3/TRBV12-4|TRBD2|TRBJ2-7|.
TGTGCCAGCAGTGTTGGACTAGCGTACGAGCAGTACTTC
CASSVGLAYEQYF
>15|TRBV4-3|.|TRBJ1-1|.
TGCGCCAGCAGCCAGATAGGGCAGGAGGGGACTGAAGCTTTCTTT
CASSQIGQEGTEAFF
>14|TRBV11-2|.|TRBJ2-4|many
TGTGCCAGCAGCTTAGATCCGGGTCCGGACATTCAGTACTTC
CASSLDPGPDIQYF
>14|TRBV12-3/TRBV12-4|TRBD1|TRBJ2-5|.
TGCGCCAGCAGTTTAGACAGGGGGCGAGGGACCCAGTACTTC
CASSLDRGRGTQYF
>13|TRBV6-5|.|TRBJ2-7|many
TGTGCCAGCAGTTCAGACGGACGCTACGAGCAGTACTTC
CASSSDGRYEQYF
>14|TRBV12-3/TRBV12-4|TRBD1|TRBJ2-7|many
TGTGCCAGCAGTCAGGGACAGGGGGCGCGAGTACTATCGTTC
CASSQGQGARVLSF
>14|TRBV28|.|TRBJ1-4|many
TGTGCCAGCAGTTCTGGCAGGGTTAATGAAAAACTGTTTTTT
CASSSGRVNEKLFF
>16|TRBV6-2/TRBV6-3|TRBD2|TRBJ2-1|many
TGTGCCAGCAGTCCCTTGCTAGCGGGAGAGTACAATGAGCAGTTCTTC
CASSPLLAGEYNEQFF
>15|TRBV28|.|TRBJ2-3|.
TGTGCCAGCAGTTCCCCCGACTATGGCACAGATACGCAGTATTTT
CASSSPDYGTDTQYF
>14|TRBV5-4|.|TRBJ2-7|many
TGTGCCAGCAGCTACCGGGACATGGATTACGAGCAGTACTTC
CASSYRDMDYEQYF
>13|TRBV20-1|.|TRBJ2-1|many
TGCAGTGCGACCGGACTTTTCAACAATGAGCAGTTCTTC
CSATGLFNNEQFF
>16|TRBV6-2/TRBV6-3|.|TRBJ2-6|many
TGTGCCAGCAGTTACCCGTATAGGACTGGGGCCAACGTCCTGACTTTC
CASSYPYRTGANVLTF
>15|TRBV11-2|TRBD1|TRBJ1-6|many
TGTGCCAGCAGCCCGTTGAGACAGGGGAATTCACCCCTCCACTTT
CASSPLRQGNSPLHF
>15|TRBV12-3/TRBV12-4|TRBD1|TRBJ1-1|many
TGTGCCAGCAGTCGGACAGGCACGCGGTTGGCTGAAGCTTTCTTT
CASSRTGTRLAEAFF
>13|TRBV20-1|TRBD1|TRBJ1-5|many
TGCAGTGCTATGGAGGGGGCGAATCAGCCCCAGCATTTT
CSAMEGANQPQHF
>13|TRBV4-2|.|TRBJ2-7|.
TGTGCCAGCAGCCAAGATGCCCTCTACGAGCAGCACTTC
CASSQDALYEQHF
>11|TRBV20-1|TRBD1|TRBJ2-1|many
TGCAGCCAGAACAGGGGCTATGAGCAGTTCTTC
CSQNRGYEQFF
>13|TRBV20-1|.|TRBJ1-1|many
TGCAGTGCTAGAGGTCCCAGTTACACTGAAGCTTTCTTT
CSARGPSYTEAFF
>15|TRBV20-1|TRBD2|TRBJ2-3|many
TGCAGTGCCCTTCAACTAGCGGGTCTAATTATTACGCAGTATTTT
CSALQLAGLIITQYF
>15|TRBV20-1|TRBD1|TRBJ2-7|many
TGCAGTGCTAGAGATCAAAGGACAGGGGGGAGAGAGCAGTACTTC
CSARDQRTGGREQYF
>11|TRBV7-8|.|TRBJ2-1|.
TGTGCCAGCAGCCGCGCAAGTGAGCAGTTCTTC
CASSRASEQFF
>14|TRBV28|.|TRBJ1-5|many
TGTGCCAGCAGGCTTGCAGGGGTTTCTCAGCCCCAGCATTTT
CASRLAGVSQPQHF
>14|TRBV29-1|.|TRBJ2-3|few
TGCAGCGTTAGTCCCGACGGAAGCACAGATACGCAGTATTTT
CSVSPDGSTDTQYF
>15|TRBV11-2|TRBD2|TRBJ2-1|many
TGTGCCAGCAGCTTACCTAGCGGGAGGATCAATGAGCAGTTCTTC
CASSLPSGRINEQFF
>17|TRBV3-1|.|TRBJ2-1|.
TGTGCCAGCAGCCAGGTAGCCGGACTCCGAGTGGTCAATGAGCAGTTCTTC
CASSQVAGLRVVNEQFF
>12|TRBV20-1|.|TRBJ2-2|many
TGCAGTGCCGGGACTTTCAACGGGGAGCTGTTTTTT
CSAGTFNGELFF
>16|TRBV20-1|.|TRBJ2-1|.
TGCAGAGCCCCACCTTGGCCGCAAGACAATTACAATGAGCAGTTCTTC
CRAPPWPQDNYNEQFF
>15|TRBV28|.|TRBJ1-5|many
TGTGCCAGCAGCTCGGACGCGGGGGTGAGTCAGCCCCAGCATTTT
CASSSDAGVSQPQHF
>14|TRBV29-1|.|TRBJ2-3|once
TGCAGCGTCTTAGCTCGGACTAGCACAGATACGCAGTATTTT
CSVLARTSTDTQYF
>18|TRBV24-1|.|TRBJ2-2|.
TGTGCCACCAGTGACCGGGGACTTTTGCGTACGAACACCGGGGAGCTGTTTTTT
CATSDRGLLRTNTGELFF